The 17 T cell receptor beta chains below were found in one sample sequenced in a study of T-cell reconstitution after alpha-beta-depleted transplantation in children (dated by TCRdb to 2016 to 2017). Libraries came from PCR. TCRdb names Illumina HiSeq 2500 as the instrument used. TCR library preparation used molecular barcoding, with unique molecular identifiers applied to normalize quantification of the TCRbeta repertoire. TCRdb reran the public reads through fastp at Q25 and MiXCR, keeping productive beta chains. Rows are combined by CDR3 protein, so each entry shows the most common genes and DNA. The sample includes approximately 630,000 distinct CDR3 sequences, with around 13% observed a single time. The leading ten clones occupy around 0.76% of the sample. The treatment or condition label corresponds to: allogeneic hematopoietic cell transplantation with graft depleted of TCRalphabeta T cells and CD19 B cells.

The sample in question was PBMCs, obtained before TCRalphabeta/CD19-depleted stem cell transplant. The receptors originated from a girl aged 2-10 years with congenital amegakaryocytic thrombocytopenia, due to receive a stem cell transplant.

The genes are TRBV11-2 and TRBJ2-2, with unresolved D. V was clipped by 0 bases and J by 4 bases, with 6 bases between them. CDR3 length: 14 amino acids. In germline, CDR1 is SGHAT, CDR2 FQNNGV. This CDR3 is CASSLDHGTGELFF. The CDR3 DNA reads as TGTGCCAGCAGCTTAGACCACGGCACCGGGGAGCTGTTTTTT.

This clonotype was observed many times. V is TRBV7-8 and J is TRBJ2-2, with D unclear. The germline V gene has CDR1 SGHVS and CDR2 FQNEAQ. The CDR3 extends over 13 amino acids. Deletions cut 5 bases from V and 6 bases from J, with 10 bases between. In DNA form, the CDR3 reads TGTGCCAGCAGCGCAGGAGTGGCCGGGGAGCTGTTTTTT. Protein: CASSAGVAGELFF.

This clonotype occurred many times. In nucleotides, the CDR3 is TGTGCCAGCAGCGTTGGGACTAGTCTCTACAATGAGCAGTTCTTC. It codes for CASSVGTSLYNEQFF. The rearrangement joins TRBV9 to TRBJ2-1; the match to TRBD2 covers 8 bases. V was pared by 2 bases and J by 3 bases, with 4 bases of the junction left unmatched. Germline CDR1 is SGDLS and CDR2 is YYNGEE. The CDR3 has 15 amino acids. Full variable domain (outside the CDR3, taken from reference TRBV9 and TRBJ2-1): DSGVTQTPKHLITATGQRVTLRCSPRSGDLSVYWYQQSLDQGLQFLIQYYNGEERAKGNILERFSAQQFPDLHSELNLSSLELGDSALYFCASSVGTSLYNEQFFGPGTRLTVL.

This clonotype occurred a few times. The chain is built from TRBV2 and TRBJ2-1, with TRBD2 as a possible D gene (5 bases). CDR3 length equals 14 residues. V was shortened by 4 bases and J by 6 bases, with 13 bases between the two germline ends. The germline V gene has CDR1 SNHLY and CDR2 FYNNEI. The CDR3 reads CASSGPRVGNEQFF. For the CDR3, the DNA is TGTGCCAGCAGTGGCCCGAGGGTAGGCAATGAGCAGTTCTTC.

There are a few counts of this clonotype. The chain is built from TRBV7-9 and TRBJ2-2; 7 positions match TRBD2. The CDR3 length is 17 residues. Germline lookup yields CDR1 SEHNR and CDR2 FQNEAQ (reference sequence). The trim removed 4 bases at V and 3 bases at J, leaving 11 bases unmatched. The CDR3 bases are TGTGCCAGCAGCTCACCCGCGGGAGCCATCGACACCGGGGAGCTGTTTTTT. Translation gives CASSSPAGAIDTGELFF.

The gene calls are TRBV4-1 and TRBJ2-2, with D possibly matching TRBD2 (6 bases). This CDR3 has 16 residues. V gave up 0 bases and J gave up 6 bases, with 14 bases separating them. Germline assignment: CDR1 MGHRA and CDR2 YSYEKL. The CDR3 DNA reads as TGCGCCAGCAGCCAAGATTCTCCGGAGGGCTCCGGGGAGCTGTTTTTT. Its translation: CASSQDSPEGSGELFF.

This clonotype was detected a few times. The chain uses TRBV15 and TRBJ2-3; D is ambiguous. Germline CDR1 is LNHNV and CDR2 is YYDKDF (reference sequence). Deletions cut 0 bases from V and 7 bases from J, with 11 bases between. This CDR3 region has 14 residues. Here the CDR3 reads CATSREEAANTQYF. The CDR3 bases are TGTGCCACCAGCAGAGAAGAGGCGGCAAATACGCAGTATTTT. Full variable domain (remainder filled in from reference TRBV15 and TRBJ2-3): DAMVIQNPRYQVTQFGKPVTLSCSQTLNHNVMYWYQQKSSQAPKLLFHYYDKDFNNEADTPDNFQSRRPNTSFCFLDIRSPGLGDTAMYLCATSREEAANTQYFGPGTRLTVL.

This clonotype was observed many times. The genes are TRBV5-1 and TRBJ1-5; D not certain. Germline CDR1 SGHRS, CDR2 YFSETQ. There are 12 residues in the CDR3. V gave up 8 bases and J gave up 2 bases, with 8 bases separating them. The CDR3 nucleotides read TGCGCCAGGGAGGGAGGCAATCAGCCCCAGCATTTT. Encoded protein: CAREGGNQPQHF.

This clonotype has a count of ten or more. V is TRBV12-5 and J is TRBJ2-1, with D possibly TRBD2 on 5 matching bases. Germline V gene data show CDR1 as LGHNT and CDR2 as FRNRAP. The V and J ends lost 0 bases and 1 base respectively, with 16 bases between them. The CDR3 contains 18 residues. The CDR3 bases are TGTGCTAGTGGTTTGGTACTAGGAGCATCGGGGTCCTACAATGAGCAGTTCTTC. It translates to CASGLVLGASGSYNEQFF.

This clonotype appeared many times. V gene TRBV5-1 combines with J gene TRBJ1-1, with D hard to call. The germline gives CDR1 SGHRS, CDR2 YFSETQ. This CDR3 region has 14 residues. Deletions cut 1 base from V and 3 bases from J, with 10 bases between. The CDR3 DNA is TGCGCCAGCAGCTTGAGGCAGGAGGACACTGAAGCTTTCTTT. Its translation: CASSLRQEDTEAFF. Full variable domain (missing parts from reference TRBV5-1 and TRBJ1-1): KAGVTQTPRYLIKTRGQQVTLSCSPISGHRSVSWYQQTPGQGLQFLFEYFSETQRNKGNFPGRFSGRQFSNSRSEMNVSTLELGDSALYLCASSLRQEDTEAFFGQGTRLTVV.

The sample holds a few counts of this clonotype. This chain connects TRBV6-1 to TRBJ2-7, with TRBD1 identical over 8 bases. This CDR3 is built from 15 residues. Unmatched junction bases numbered 11, after V lost 6 bases and J lost 4 bases. CDR1 is MNHNS and CDR2 is SASEGT in the germline V gene. The CDR3 reads CASRETGTGAYEQYF. The CDR3 nucleotides read TGTGCCAGCAGGGAAACCGGGACAGGAGCTTACGAGCAGTACTTC.

This clonotype appeared a few times. V is TRBV10-3 and J is TRBJ2-1; perhaps TRBD2 as D (6 bases). The CDR3 runs to 16 residues. V shed 6 bases and J shed 0 bases, with 15 bases lying between them. The germline gives CDR1 ENHRY, CDR2 SYGVKD. CDR3 nucleotide sequence: TGTGCCATCAGGGGGGGTGGGGAGAGCTCCTACAATGAGCAGTTCTTC. It is translated as CAIRGGGESSYNEQFF.

This clonotype was observed at least ten times. This chain connects TRBV20-1 to TRBJ2-3, with TRBD2 matching over 11 bases. CDR3 length: 14 residues. The V gene end was trimmed by 5 bases and the J gene end by 4 bases; junction bases not matched to a gene: 5. Germline V gives CDR1 DFQATT, CDR2 SNEGSKA (reference sequence). The CDR3 coding sequence is TGCAGTGCTCTAGCGGGAGGTAGTGCAGATACGCAGTATTTT. It codes for CSALAGGSADTQYF.

Ten or more counts support this clonotype. This chain connects TRBV27 to TRBJ1-1; D possibly corresponds to TRBD1 (6 bases). Germline lookup yields CDR1 MNHEY and CDR2 SMNVEV (reference sequence). Trimming took off 4 bases at V and 5 bases at J, with 14 bases between the two ends. The CDR3 runs 14 residues. CDR3 region: CASSSFGTRTEAFF. The CDR3 DNA follows: TGTGCCAGCAGTTCTTTCGGGACACGGACTGAAGCTTTCTTT.

V is TRBV9 and J is TRBJ2-1, with a weak D call TRBD2 (6 bases). Per the germline V gene, CDR1 is SGDLS and CDR2 is YYNGEE. V lost 4 bases and J lost 8, with 19 bases in between. The CDR3 is 15 residues long. CDR3 loop: CASSPRGIPWDEQFF. The CDR3 DNA sequence: TGTGCCAGCAGCCCCCGGGGGATCCCGTGGGATGAGCAGTTCTTC.

This clonotype showed up many times. The chain is built from TRBV7-8 and TRBJ2-7, with D perhaps given as TRBD1 or TRBD2 (6 bases each). Germline V gene sequence: CDR1 SGHVS, CDR2 FQNEAQ. CDR3 size: 12 residues. Trimming took 3 bases from V and 6 from J, leaving 9 bases between them. The CDR3 DNA sequence: TGTGCCAGCAGCTTGGGGGGCCTCGAGCAGTACTTC. Protein: CASSLGGLEQYF.

The table lists this clonotype with many counts. The chain combines TRBV7-8 with TRBJ2-7; no clear D. V gave up 7 bases and J gave up 0 bases, with 13 bases separating them. Germline assignment: CDR1 SGHVS and CDR2 FQNEAQ. CDR3 length: 14 amino acids. In DNA, the CDR3 is TGTGCCAGCATCCCCCGGACGGACTCCTACGAGCAGTACTTC. It yields the protein CASIPRTDSYEQYF.